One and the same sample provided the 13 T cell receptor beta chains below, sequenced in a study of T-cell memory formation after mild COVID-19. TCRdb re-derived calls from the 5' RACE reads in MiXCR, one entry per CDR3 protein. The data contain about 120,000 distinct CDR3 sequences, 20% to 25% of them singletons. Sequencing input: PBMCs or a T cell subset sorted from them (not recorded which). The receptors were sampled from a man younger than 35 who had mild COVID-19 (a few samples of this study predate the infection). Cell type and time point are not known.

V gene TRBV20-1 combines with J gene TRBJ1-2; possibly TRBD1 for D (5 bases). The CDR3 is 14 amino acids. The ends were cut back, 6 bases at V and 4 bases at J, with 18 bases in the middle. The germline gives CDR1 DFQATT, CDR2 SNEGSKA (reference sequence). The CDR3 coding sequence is TGCAGTGCGAGACAGTCGCTGGGGATCTATGGCTACACCTTC. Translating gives CSARQSLGIYGYTF.

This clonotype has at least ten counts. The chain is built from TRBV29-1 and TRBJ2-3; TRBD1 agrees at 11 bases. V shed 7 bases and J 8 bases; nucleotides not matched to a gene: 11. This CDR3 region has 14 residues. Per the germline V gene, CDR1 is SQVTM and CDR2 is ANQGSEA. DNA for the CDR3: TGCAGCGCCTTTGGGACAGGGGGAAGCGGTACGCAGTATTTT. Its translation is CSAFGTGGSGTQYF.

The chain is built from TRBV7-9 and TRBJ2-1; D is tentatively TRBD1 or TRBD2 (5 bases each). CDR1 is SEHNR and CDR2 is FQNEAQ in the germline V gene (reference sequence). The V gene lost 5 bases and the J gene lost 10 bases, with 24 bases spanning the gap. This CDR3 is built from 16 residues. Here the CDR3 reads CASSGERQGPSREQFF. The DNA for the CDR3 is TGTGCCAGCAGCGGGGAGCGTCAGGGCCCGTCCAGAGAGCAGTTCTTC.

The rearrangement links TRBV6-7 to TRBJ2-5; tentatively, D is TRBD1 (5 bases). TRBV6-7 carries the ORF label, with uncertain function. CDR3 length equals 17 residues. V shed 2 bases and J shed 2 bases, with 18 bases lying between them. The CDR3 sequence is CASSYTRQPKPQETQYF. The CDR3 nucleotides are TGTGCCAGCAGTTACACCCGACAGCCGAAACCTCAAGAGACCCAGTACTTC.

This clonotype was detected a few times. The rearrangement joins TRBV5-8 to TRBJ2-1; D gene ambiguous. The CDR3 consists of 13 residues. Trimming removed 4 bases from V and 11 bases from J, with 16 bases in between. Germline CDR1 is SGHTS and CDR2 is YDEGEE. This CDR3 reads CASSQKDDGQQFF. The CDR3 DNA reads TGTGCCAGCAGCCAAAAGGATGACGGACAGCAGTTCTTC.

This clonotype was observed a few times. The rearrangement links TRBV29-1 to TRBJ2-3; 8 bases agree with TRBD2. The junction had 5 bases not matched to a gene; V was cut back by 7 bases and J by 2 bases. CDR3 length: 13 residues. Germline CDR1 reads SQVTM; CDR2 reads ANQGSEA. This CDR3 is CSGHSGDTDTQYF. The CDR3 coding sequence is TGCAGCGGCCATAGCGGGGACACAGATACGCAGTATTTT.

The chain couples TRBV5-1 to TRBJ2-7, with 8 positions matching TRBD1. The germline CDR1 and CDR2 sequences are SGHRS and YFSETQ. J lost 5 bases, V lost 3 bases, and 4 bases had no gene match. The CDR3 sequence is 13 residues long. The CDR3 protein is CASSWTGSDEQYF. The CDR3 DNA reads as TGCGCCAGCAGCTGGACAGGGTCCGACGAGCAGTACTTC.

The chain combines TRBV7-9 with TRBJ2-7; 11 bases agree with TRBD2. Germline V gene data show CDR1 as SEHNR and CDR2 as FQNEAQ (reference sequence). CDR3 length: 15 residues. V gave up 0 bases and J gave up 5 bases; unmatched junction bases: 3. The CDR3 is CASSLALAGVNEQYF. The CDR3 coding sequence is TGTGCCAGCAGCTTAGCACTAGCGGGGGTCAACGAGCAGTACTTC.

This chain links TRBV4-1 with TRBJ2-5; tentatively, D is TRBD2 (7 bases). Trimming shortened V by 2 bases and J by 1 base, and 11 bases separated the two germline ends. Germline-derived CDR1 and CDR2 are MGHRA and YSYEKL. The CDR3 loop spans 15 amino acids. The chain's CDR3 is CASSQPGGFQETQYF. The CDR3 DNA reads TGCGCCAGCAGCCAACCGGGGGGCTTCCAAGAGACCCAGTACTTC.

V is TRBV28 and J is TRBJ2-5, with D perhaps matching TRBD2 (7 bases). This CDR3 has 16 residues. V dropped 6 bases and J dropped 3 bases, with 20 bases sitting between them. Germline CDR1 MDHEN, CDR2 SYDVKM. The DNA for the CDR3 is TGTGCCAGCAGAATCGATGGTTGGGGGGGCAAAGAGACCCAGTACTTC. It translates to CASRIDGWGGKETQYF. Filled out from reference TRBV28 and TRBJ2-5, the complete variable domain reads DVKVTQSSRYLVKRTGEKVFLECVQDMDHENMFWYRQDPGLGLRLIYFSYDVKMKEKGDIPEGYSVSREKKERFSLILESASTNQTSMYLCASRIDGWGGKETQYFGPGTRLLVL.

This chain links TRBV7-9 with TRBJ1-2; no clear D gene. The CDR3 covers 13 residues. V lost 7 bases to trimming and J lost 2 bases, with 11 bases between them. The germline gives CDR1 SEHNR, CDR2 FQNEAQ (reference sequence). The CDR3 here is CASTTGINYGYTF. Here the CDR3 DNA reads TGTGCCAGCACCACGGGGATCAACTATGGCTACACCTTC.

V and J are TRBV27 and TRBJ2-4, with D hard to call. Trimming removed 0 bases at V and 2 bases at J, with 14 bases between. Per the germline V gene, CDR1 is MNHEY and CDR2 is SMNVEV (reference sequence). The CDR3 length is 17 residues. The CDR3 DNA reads TGTGCCAGCAGTTTATCGATGGGCCCTTTAACCAAAAACATTCAGTACTTC. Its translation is CASSLSMGPLTKNIQYF.

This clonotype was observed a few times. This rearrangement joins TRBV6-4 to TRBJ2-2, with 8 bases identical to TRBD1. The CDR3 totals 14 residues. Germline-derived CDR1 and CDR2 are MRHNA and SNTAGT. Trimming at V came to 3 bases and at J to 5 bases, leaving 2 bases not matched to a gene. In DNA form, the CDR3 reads TGTGCCAGCAGTGAGACAGGGGAGACCGGGGAGCTGTTTTTT. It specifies CASSETGETGELFF.